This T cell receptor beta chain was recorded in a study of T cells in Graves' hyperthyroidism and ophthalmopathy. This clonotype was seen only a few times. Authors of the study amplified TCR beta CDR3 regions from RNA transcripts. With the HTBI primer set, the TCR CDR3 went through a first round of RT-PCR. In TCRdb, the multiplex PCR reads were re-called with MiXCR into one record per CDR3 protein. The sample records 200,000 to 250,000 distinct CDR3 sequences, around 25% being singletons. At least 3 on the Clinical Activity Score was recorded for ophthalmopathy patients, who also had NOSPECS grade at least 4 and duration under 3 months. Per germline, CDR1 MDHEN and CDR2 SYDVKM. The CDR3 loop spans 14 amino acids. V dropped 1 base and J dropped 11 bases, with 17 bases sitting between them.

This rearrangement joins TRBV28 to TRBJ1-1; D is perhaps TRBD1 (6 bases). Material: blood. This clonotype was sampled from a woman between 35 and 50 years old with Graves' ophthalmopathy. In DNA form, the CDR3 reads TGTGCCAGCAGTTTATTGCGTGGTAGGGGGTGGGCTTTCTTT. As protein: CASSLLRGRGWAFF.